This T cell receptor beta chain came from a study of blood T cell repertoires in COVID-19. Overall study context: Samples came from the United States, Italy and Spain, spanning acute and convalescent COVID-19. The analysed material was cDNA or gDNA that came from T cells, B-cell-depleted T cells, or PBMCs.

The CDR3 runs to 14 residues. Germline-derived CDR1 and CDR2 are SGHDT and YYEEEE. Trimming removed 2 bases from V and 7 bases from J, with 13 bases in between. Authors' processing steps: Amplification from reference gene primers served as the basis for estimated nucleated cell counts. Repertoires were generated with immunoSEQ multiplex PCR, while TCRdb's copy carries only in-frame clones and drops some. The V and J calls and clone size are taken from that table; D and trimming were inferred from the DNA. The sample records about 220,000 clones, 84% being singletons. The material sequenced was peripheral blood. The receptor was isolated from a man aged 35 to 55 who had recovered from COVID-19. The chain has TRBV5-6 and TRBJ1-5; D call uncertain. The CDR3 DNA sequence: TGTGCCAGCAGCTTTGGGTCGGAGCGGCAGCCCCAGCATTTT. Protein: CASSFGSERQPQHF.